Sequencing of this TCR beta chain was carried out in a study of OX40 agonist ivuxolimab in advanced cancers. Trimming took 2 bases from V and 8 from J; bases not matched to a gene: 2. The CDR3 contains 12 residues. Germline V gene lookup returns CDR1 MNHEY and CDR2 SVGAGI. Clones were sequenced by immunoSEQ multiplex PCR, and TCRdb holds only the in-frame ones, with some missing. The sample records tens of thousands of clones, around 84% being singletons. The sequencing used CD4+ or CD8+ T cells sorted from blood, collected in a trial of the OX40 agonist ivuxolimab. The V gene is TRBV6-5, the J gene TRBJ1-1, with 7 nucleotides matching TRBD1. This clonotype was sampled from an adult with an advanced solid tumor such as melanoma, head and neck, liver or kidney cancer. The DNA of the CDR3 is TGTGCCAGCAGTTACGGGACAGACGAAGCTTTCTTT. It is translated as CASSYGTDEAFF.